This TCR beta chain was identified in a study of CD8 T cells in ankylosing spondylitis. Germline assignment: CDR1 SGHRS and CDR2 YFSETQ. The CDR3 has 15 residues. Trimming left V 3 bases short and J 2 bases short, with 14 bases between. TCRdb recomputed calls from the 5' RACE reads with MiXCR, one row per CDR3 protein. The table has hundreds of thousands of distinct CDR3 sequences, 8% to 9.5% seen once; the top ten hold nearly 7%. The sequencing input was blood, either unsorted or a sorted T cell fraction (not recorded which). This receptor was obtained from a male donor with ankylosing spondylitis or in good health (not recorded which). The V call is TRBV5-1, the J call TRBJ2-5; D may be TRBD2 (6 bases). The CDR3 DNA sequence: TGCGCCAGCAGCTGGGTTGGTAGCGGTCAAGAGACCCAGTACTTC. As protein: CASSWVGSGQETQYF.